These T cell receptor beta chains were read from a single sample in a study of cytomegalovirus exposure and HLA in healthy donors. TCRdb's table, derived via immunoSEQ multiplex PCR, lists solely in-frame clones and lacks some. The sample records 100,000 or so clones, 80% to 90% being singletons. Sequenced material: PBMCs. The source of these receptors is a young woman in good health and CMV-seronegative. CDR3s include the opening cysteine and the closing phenylalanine or tryptophan. The order of the fields is D gene, clone size, J gene, V gene, CDR3 protein, CDR3 DNA. The D gene is left open where the match is weak. Clone size is given for some rows only: seen once, a few or many times, or a class if the clone is expanded.

>TRBD1|.|TRBJ1-2|TRBV19
CASSPRDRGYGYTF
TGTGCCAGTAGTCCGCGGGACAGGGGCTATGGCTACACCTTC
>.|once|TRBJ1-6|TRBV7-8
CASSLMGEENNSPLHF
TGTGCCAGCAGCTTGATGGGGGAGGAAAATAATTCACCCCTCCACTTT
>TRBD2|.|TRBJ2-7|TRBV7-8
CASSLAFLGTSSYEQYF
TGTGCCAGCAGCTTAGCGTTTTTAGGGACTAGTTCCTACGAGCAGTACTTC
>TRBD1|.|TRBJ2-5|TRBV7-9
CASSRRGGQAETQYF
TGTGCCAGCAGCCGCCGGGGTGGACAGGCGGAGACCCAGTACTTC
>TRBD1|.|TRBJ2-5|TRBV18
CASSPRDRVSQETQYF
TGTGCCAGCTCACCACGGGACAGAGTTTCTCAAGAGACCCAGTACTTC
>.|.|TRBJ1-1|TRBV28
CASPAGANTEAFF
TGTGCCAGTCCAGCGGGGGCTAACACTGAAGCTTTCTTT
>TRBD1|once|TRBJ1-1|TRBV5-5
CASSLLAGTGGPNTEAFF
TGTGCCAGCAGCTTGTTGGCCGGGACAGGGGGCCCGAACACTGAAGCTTTCTTT
>TRBD1|.|TRBJ2-6|TRBV7-2
CASSTGGSGANVLTF
TGTGCCAGCAGCACAGGGGGCTCTGGGGCCAACGTCCTGACTTTC
>.|once|TRBJ1-5|TRBV30
CAWSVTGGRAQHF
TGTGCCTGGAGTGTAACGGGAGGGAGGGCCCAGCATTTT
>.|once|TRBJ1-6|TRBV21-1
CASSKGTGGKSPLHF
TGTGCCAGCAGCAAAGGGACAGGGGGAAAGTCACCCCTCCACTTT
>.|few|TRBJ2-1|TRBV4-1
CASSQDGTTYNEQFF
TGCGCCAGCAGCCAAGATGGTACTACCTACAATGAGCAGTTCTTC
>.|.|TRBJ1-4|TRBV15
CATSRVWTATNEKLFF
TGTGCCACCAGCAGAGTGTGGACTGCAACTAATGAAAAACTGTTTTTT
>TRBD1|.|TRBJ2-7|TRBV27
CASSRDRAGEQYF
TGTGCCAGCAGCCGGGACAGGGCTGGCGAGCAGTACTTC
>.|.|TRBJ2-1|TRBV19
CAIRGSYNEQFF
TGTGCTATAAGGGGAAGCTACAATGAGCAGTTCTTC
>.|.|TRBJ2-7|TRBV11-2
CASSLSGTGFYEQYF
TGTGCCAGCAGCTTAAGTGGAACAGGGTTCTACGAGCAGTACTTC
>TRBD1|.|TRBJ1-1|TRBV11-2
CASSLMTGGTEAFF
TGTGCCAGCAGCTTAATGACAGGGGGCACTGAAGCTTTCTTT
>.|.|TRBJ2-7|TRBV9
CASSVEPRESHEQYF
TGTGCCAGCAGCGTAGAGCCGCGGGAATCGCACGAGCAGTACTTC
>TRBD2|.|TRBJ2-1|TRBV7-8
CASSRLAGPYNEQFF
TGTGCCAGCAGCCGACTAGCGGGACCCTACAATGAGCAGTTCTTC
>TRBD1|once|TRBJ2-1|TRBV27
CASSKGTGDGLGSYNEQFF
TGTGCCAGCAGCAAGGGGACAGGGGATGGCCTAGGTTCCTACAATGAGCAGTTCTTC
>.|.|TRBJ1-1|TRBV7-9
CASSLAPDRFAEAFF
TGTGCCAGCAGCTTAGCCCCTGACAGGTTCGCTGAAGCTTTCTTT
>TRBD2|.|TRBJ2-7|TRBV28
CVSSQPRLAGAYEQYF
TGTGTCAGCAGTCAGCCCAGACTAGCGGGAGCCTACGAGCAGTACTTC
>TRBD2|.|TRBJ2-5|TRBV6-5
CASTELAGGLETQYF
TGTGCCAGCACGGAGCTAGCGGGGGGGCTAGAGACCCAGTACTTC
>TRBD1|few|TRBJ2-5|TRBV28
CASRGTGKETQYF
TGTGCCAGCCGTGGGACAGGTAAAGAGACCCAGTACTTC
>TRBD2|.|TRBJ2-3|TRBV7-3
CASSLAGGRDTQYF
TGTGCCAGCAGCTTAGCGGGGGGGCGAGATACGCAGTATTTT
>.|once|TRBJ1-5|TRBV7-8
CASSSFRWNQPQHF
TGTGCCAGCAGCTCCTTCCGGTGGAATCAGCCCCAGCATTTT
>.|once|TRBJ2-7|TRBV28
CASSFWPYEQYF
TGTGCCAGCAGTTTTTGGCCCTACGAGCAGTACTTC